This T cell receptor beta chain emerged from a study of cytomegalovirus exposure and HLA in healthy donors. For the study at large: Of a few hundred genotyped donors, about 80% clustered with self-reported Caucasian donors. Study-wide points: Both high specificity and high sensitivity reportedly marked the classifier's diagnosis of cytomegalovirus status. TCR beta V- and J-gene trimming, according to a later analysis, was linked to a missense DCLRE1C variant.

The sample holds a few counts of this clone. The antigen is undetermined. At the time of sampling, donors were nominally healthy, though unrecorded immune exposures were likely. In the PCR, 60 Vbeta and 13 Jbeta primers were used. Assay: immunoSEQ multiplex PCR; the TCRdb copy retains only in-frame clones and omits some. The table has 100,000 or so clones, roughly 79% seen once. The receptor was derived from a woman in her thirties or forties in good health and CMV-seronegative. Material: PBMCs.

In DNA form, the CDR3 reads TGCGCCAGCACCCTAGGTGGGCAGCGCGGGCCCACGATCTATGGCTACACCTTC. This encodes CASTLGGQRGPTIYGYTF. This rearrangement joins TRBV10-1 to TRBJ1-2; D gene uncertain. This CDR3 is built from 18 residues. CDR1 WNHNN and CDR2 SYGVQD come from the germline V gene (reference sequence). Deletions cut 7 bases from V and 4 bases from J, with 28 bases between.